The 21 T cell receptor beta chains below were found in one sample sequenced in a study of regulatory T cells in long-lasting Graves disease. Time point of the sample: persistent/refractory GD, antithyroid drugs over 5 years with positive TRAb. The TCR library used RNA extracted from PBMCs. Both iRepertoire HTBI primers and Arm-PCR of CDR3 regions were used to build the TCR beta libraries. TCRdb redid the calling of the multiplex PCR reads with MiXCR, one entry per CDR3 protein. The repertoire holds nearly 350,000 distinct CDR3 sequences, 20% seen once, with less than 35% in the top ten. The input for sequencing was peripheral blood mononuclear cells (PBMCs), taken when the disease was refractory, from a patient treated with antithyroid drugs. These receptors came from a female donor with Graves disease.

This clonotype was seen many times. This sequence joins TRBV30 and TRBJ1-1, with D unclear. CDR3 length: 13 amino acids. Per the germline V gene, CDR1 is GTSNPN and CDR2 is SVGIG (reference sequence). V dropped 1 base and J dropped 1 base, with 7 bases sitting between them. The CDR3 here is CAWSELTNTEAFF. CDR3 in DNA: TGTGCCTGGAGTGAGCTTACGAACACTGAAGCTTTCTTT.

This clonotype occurred a few times. The genes are TRBV7-6 and TRBJ2-2; maybe TRBD1 (5 bases). Trimming took 5 bases from V and 0 from J, leaving 10 bases between them. Germline V gene lookup returns CDR1 SGHVS and CDR2 FNYEAQ. The CDR3 sequence is 15 residues long. The CDR3 here is CASSPRGSNTGELFF. The DNA of the CDR3 is TGTGCCAGCAGCCCTAGGGGATCGAACACCGGGGAGCTGTTTTTT.

J is TRBJ2-7 and V is TRBV7-9; no clear D gene. Germline V gene data show CDR1 as SEHNR and CDR2 as FQNEAQ (reference sequence). The CDR3 is 13 residues long. V lost 2 bases to trimming and J lost 11 bases, with 16 bases between them. CDR3: CASSLFPEIGKYF. CDR3 bases: TGTGCCAGCAGCTTATTCCCGGAGATTGGGAAGTACTTC.

This clonotype was observed a handful of times. The chain carries TRBV28 and TRBJ1-5; D unclear. The germline V gene encodes CDR1 MDHEN and CDR2 SYDVKM. CDR3 size: 12 residues. V dropped 3 bases and J dropped 7 bases, with 7 bases sitting between them. The CDR3 loop reads CASSFRGQPQHF. The CDR3, as DNA: TGTGCCAGCAGTTTTAGAGGCCAGCCCCAGCATTTT.

The table lists this clonotype with many counts. The rearrangement uses TRBV6-5 and TRBJ1-5; D remains ambiguous. V was shortened by 0 bases and J by 4 bases, with 10 bases between the two germline ends. The CDR3 sequence is 15 residues long. Germline loops: CDR1 MNHEY, CDR2 SVGAGI. The CDR3 reads CASSYSTPGNQPQHF. The CDR3 DNA reads as TGTGCCAGCAGTTACTCGACTCCCGGGAATCAGCCCCAGCATTTT.

This clonotype was observed a few times. V usage is TRBV6-1 and J usage is TRBJ2-2; D call uncertain. Trimming removed 7 bases at V and 6 bases at J, with 9 bases between. The CDR3 runs to 12 residues. The V gene's germline CDR1 is MNHNS and CDR2 SASEGT. The CDR3 region has the DNA TGTGCCAGCACCCTCAGAGCCGGGGAGCTGTTTTTT. This gives the protein CASTLRAGELFF.

This clonotype was picked up many times. The genes are TRBV2 and TRBJ1-4; D call uncertain. This CDR3 has 13 amino acids. Germline V gene sequence: CDR1 SNHLY, CDR2 FYNNEI. Trimming cost V 9 bases and J 3 bases, with 11 bases left between them. The CDR3 DNA follows: TGTGCCAGAAGGGTGACATCTAATGAAAAACTGTTTTTT. Its translation is CARRVTSNEKLFF.

This clonotype was picked up many times. The chain has TRBV6-1 and TRBJ1-2; tentatively, D is TRBD1 (5 bases). The V end lost 6 bases, the J end lost 1 base, and 21 bases lay between the germline ends. Germline V gene lookup returns CDR1 MNHNS and CDR2 SASEGT. The CDR3 contains 17 residues. The CDR3 protein is CASRTPLSQVFNYGYTF. The CDR3 DNA sequence: TGTGCCAGCAGAACTCCTCTATCACAGGTTTTTAACTATGGCTACACCTTC.

In its sample, this clonotype was seen many times. The rearrangement uses TRBV6-1 and TRBJ2-7; D call uncertain. The V and J ends lost 3 bases and 0 bases respectively, with 9 bases between them. Germline CDR1 is MNHNS and CDR2 is SASEGT. The CDR3 length is 14 residues. The CDR3 DNA is TGTGCCAGCAGTGATTTGGCGGACTCCTACGAGCAGTACTTC. This codes for CASSDLADSYEQYF.

This clonotype came up many times. The CDR3 nucleotides read TGTGCCAGCTCACCCGTTCGGAACACTGAAGCTTTCTTT. This translates into CASSPVRNTEAFF. The rearrangement links TRBV18 to TRBJ1-1; D is unresolved. The ends were cut back, 3 bases at V and 1 base at J, with 6 bases in the middle. This CDR3 is 13 amino acids long. CDR1 is KGHSH, CDR2 LQKENI, per germline.

Many counts were recorded for this clonotype. The J gene is TRBJ2-5, the V gene TRBV10-1; 7 nucleotides align to TRBD1. This CDR3 spans 12 amino acids. CDR1 and CDR2 (germline): WNHNN, SYGVQD (reference sequence). Trimming at V came to 8 bases and at J to 6 bases, leaving 6 bases not matched to a gene. The CDR3: CASPDRVKTQYF. The CDR3 DNA follows: TGCGCCAGCCCCGACAGGGTGAAGACCCAGTACTTC.

This sequence joins TRBV19 and TRBJ1-1; D is unclear. Trimming removed 4 bases from V and 4 bases from J, with 10 bases in between. Per the germline V gene, CDR1 is LNHDA and CDR2 is SQIVND (reference sequence). This CDR3 region has 13 residues. In DNA, the CDR3 is TGTGCCAGTAGTAACCTTATTGGCACTGAAGCTTTCTTT. Its translation: CASSNLIGTEAFF.

The CDR3 bases are TGTGCCACCAGCAATAGGAGAGAGACCCAGTACTTC. As protein: CATSNRRETQYF. This chain links TRBV15 with TRBJ2-5; unclear D gene. The CDR3 is 12 amino acids. Trimming cost V 4 bases and J 4 bases, with 7 bases left between them. Germline V lookup: CDR1 LNHNV, CDR2 YYDKDF (reference sequence).

This clonotype was counted only a few times. The V gene is TRBV30, the J gene TRBJ1-6, with 7 bases that match TRBD1. The CDR3 is 16 residues long. Germline-derived CDR1 and CDR2 are GTSNPN and SVGIG (reference sequence). V lost 5 bases to trimming and J lost 7 bases; unmatched junction nucleotides: 14. CDR3 bases: TGTGCCTGGGGGGCCTTCCGACAGGGTATCAATTCACCCCTCCACTTT. Its translation: CAWGAFRQGINSPLHF.

The rearrangement uses TRBV6-1 and TRBJ1-3, with D possibly being TRBD1 (5 bases). CDR3 length: 14 amino acids. CDR1 is MNHNS, CDR2 SASEGT, per germline. V gave up 8 bases and J gave up 1 base, with 12 bases separating them. The CDR3 DNA follows: TGTGCCAGCCTGGGGGGTTTTTCTGGAAACACCATATATTTT. It is translated as CASLGGFSGNTIYF.

In regard to this clonotype: A much larger clonotype is one base distant, so this may be a read error. The chain carries TRBV28 and TRBJ2-7; TRBD2 is a possible D gene (5 bases). This CDR3 contains 16 residues. Germline V lookup: CDR1 MDHEN, CDR2 SYDVKM. The V end lost 3 bases, the J end lost 0 bases, and 15 bases lay between the germline ends. The CDR3 reads CASSFRPDGNSYEQYF. Written as DNA, the CDR3 is TGTGCCAGCAGTTTCCGACCCGACGGGAACTCCTACGAGCAGTACTTC.

A few counts support this clonotype. The chain uses TRBV9 and TRBJ1-6; no clear D. This CDR3 is 17 amino acids long. Trimming pared 4 bases from V and 0 bases from J, leaving 14 bases between. CDR1 is SGDLS, CDR2 YYNGEE, per germline. The CDR3 bases are TGTGCCAGCAGCCCTCGGACCGACTACTCCTATAATTCACCCCTCCACTTT. As protein: CASSPRTDYSYNSPLHF.

This clonotype showed up many times. This chain uses TRBV20-1 with TRBJ1-2, with D uncertain. The CDR3 runs 13 residues. Trimming left V 6 bases short and J 6 bases short, with 17 bases between. Germline V CDR1 and CDR2: DFQATT, SNEGSKA (reference sequence). CDR3 sequence: CSARAATRDGYTF. As DNA, the CDR3 is TGCAGTGCACGGGCCGCCACGAGGGATGGCTACACCTTC.

The chain is built from TRBV4-1 and TRBJ2-7; D call uncertain. The CDR3 totals 13 residues. V was cut by 1 base and J by 3 bases, with 7 bases left in between. The germline V gene has CDR1 MGHRA and CDR2 YSYEKL. The CDR3 sequence: CASSQVGNYEQYF. DNA of the CDR3: TGCGCCAGCAGCCAAGTAGGCAACTACGAGCAGTACTTC.

The chain joins TRBV13 to TRBJ2-5, with 11 nucleotides matching TRBD2. Trimming cost V 1 base and J 1 base; bases outside gene matches: 8. The V gene's germline CDR1 is PRHDT and CDR2 FYEKMQ (reference sequence). CDR3 length: 18 amino acids. This chain's CDR3 is CASSLEGLAGGPQETQYF. The CDR3 DNA is TGTGCCAGCAGCTTAGAAGGGCTAGCGGGAGGTCCCCAAGAGACCCAGTACTTC.

This clonotype was seen many times. The genes are TRBV12-3 or TRBV12-4 and TRBJ2-5, with 7 bases that match TRBD2. This CDR3 comprises 15 residues. The V segment lost 5 bases and the J segment 5 bases; nucleotides outside the gene matches: 11. CDR3 coding DNA: TGTGCCAGCAGTCGACAAGGGCCCGGGAGGGAGACCCAGTACTTC. Protein product: CASSRQGPGRETQYF.